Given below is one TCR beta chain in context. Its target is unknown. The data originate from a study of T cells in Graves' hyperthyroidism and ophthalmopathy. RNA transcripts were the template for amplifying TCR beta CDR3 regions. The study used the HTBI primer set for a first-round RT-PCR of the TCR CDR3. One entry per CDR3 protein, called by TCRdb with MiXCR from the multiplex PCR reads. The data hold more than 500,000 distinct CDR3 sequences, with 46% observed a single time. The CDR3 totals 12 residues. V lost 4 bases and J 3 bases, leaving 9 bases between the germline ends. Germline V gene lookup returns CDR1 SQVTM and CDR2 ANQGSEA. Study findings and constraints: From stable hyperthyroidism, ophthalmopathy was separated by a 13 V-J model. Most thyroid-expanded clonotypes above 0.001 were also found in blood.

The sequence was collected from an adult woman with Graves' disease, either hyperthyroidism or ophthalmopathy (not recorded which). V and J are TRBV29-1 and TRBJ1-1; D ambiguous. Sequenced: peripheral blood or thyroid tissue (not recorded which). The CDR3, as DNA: TGCAGCGTTGGAGTTCTGGACACTGAAGCTTTCTTT. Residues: CSVGVLDTEAFF.